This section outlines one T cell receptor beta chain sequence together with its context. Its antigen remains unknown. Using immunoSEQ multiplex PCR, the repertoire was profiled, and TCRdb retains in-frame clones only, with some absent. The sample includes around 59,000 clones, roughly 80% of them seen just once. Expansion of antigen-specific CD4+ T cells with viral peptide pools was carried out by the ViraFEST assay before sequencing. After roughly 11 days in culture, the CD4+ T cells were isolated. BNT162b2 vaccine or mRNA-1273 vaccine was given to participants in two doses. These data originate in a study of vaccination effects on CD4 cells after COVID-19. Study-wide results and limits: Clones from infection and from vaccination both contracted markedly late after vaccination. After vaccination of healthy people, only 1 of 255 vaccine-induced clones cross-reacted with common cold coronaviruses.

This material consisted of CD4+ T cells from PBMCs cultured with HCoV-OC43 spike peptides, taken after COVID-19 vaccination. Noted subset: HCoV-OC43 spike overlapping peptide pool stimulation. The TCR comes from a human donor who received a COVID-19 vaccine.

The CDR3 here is CASSPRQGGTYEQYV. CDR3 coding DNA: TGTGCCAGCTCACCCCGACAGGGGGGGACCTACGAGCAGTACGTC. The V call is TRBV18, the J call TRBJ2-7; TRBD1 matches 9 bases. Germline V gene sequence: CDR1 KGHSH, CDR2 LQKENI. There are 15 residues in the CDR3. Trimming cost V 3 bases and J 2 bases; bases outside gene matches: 5.